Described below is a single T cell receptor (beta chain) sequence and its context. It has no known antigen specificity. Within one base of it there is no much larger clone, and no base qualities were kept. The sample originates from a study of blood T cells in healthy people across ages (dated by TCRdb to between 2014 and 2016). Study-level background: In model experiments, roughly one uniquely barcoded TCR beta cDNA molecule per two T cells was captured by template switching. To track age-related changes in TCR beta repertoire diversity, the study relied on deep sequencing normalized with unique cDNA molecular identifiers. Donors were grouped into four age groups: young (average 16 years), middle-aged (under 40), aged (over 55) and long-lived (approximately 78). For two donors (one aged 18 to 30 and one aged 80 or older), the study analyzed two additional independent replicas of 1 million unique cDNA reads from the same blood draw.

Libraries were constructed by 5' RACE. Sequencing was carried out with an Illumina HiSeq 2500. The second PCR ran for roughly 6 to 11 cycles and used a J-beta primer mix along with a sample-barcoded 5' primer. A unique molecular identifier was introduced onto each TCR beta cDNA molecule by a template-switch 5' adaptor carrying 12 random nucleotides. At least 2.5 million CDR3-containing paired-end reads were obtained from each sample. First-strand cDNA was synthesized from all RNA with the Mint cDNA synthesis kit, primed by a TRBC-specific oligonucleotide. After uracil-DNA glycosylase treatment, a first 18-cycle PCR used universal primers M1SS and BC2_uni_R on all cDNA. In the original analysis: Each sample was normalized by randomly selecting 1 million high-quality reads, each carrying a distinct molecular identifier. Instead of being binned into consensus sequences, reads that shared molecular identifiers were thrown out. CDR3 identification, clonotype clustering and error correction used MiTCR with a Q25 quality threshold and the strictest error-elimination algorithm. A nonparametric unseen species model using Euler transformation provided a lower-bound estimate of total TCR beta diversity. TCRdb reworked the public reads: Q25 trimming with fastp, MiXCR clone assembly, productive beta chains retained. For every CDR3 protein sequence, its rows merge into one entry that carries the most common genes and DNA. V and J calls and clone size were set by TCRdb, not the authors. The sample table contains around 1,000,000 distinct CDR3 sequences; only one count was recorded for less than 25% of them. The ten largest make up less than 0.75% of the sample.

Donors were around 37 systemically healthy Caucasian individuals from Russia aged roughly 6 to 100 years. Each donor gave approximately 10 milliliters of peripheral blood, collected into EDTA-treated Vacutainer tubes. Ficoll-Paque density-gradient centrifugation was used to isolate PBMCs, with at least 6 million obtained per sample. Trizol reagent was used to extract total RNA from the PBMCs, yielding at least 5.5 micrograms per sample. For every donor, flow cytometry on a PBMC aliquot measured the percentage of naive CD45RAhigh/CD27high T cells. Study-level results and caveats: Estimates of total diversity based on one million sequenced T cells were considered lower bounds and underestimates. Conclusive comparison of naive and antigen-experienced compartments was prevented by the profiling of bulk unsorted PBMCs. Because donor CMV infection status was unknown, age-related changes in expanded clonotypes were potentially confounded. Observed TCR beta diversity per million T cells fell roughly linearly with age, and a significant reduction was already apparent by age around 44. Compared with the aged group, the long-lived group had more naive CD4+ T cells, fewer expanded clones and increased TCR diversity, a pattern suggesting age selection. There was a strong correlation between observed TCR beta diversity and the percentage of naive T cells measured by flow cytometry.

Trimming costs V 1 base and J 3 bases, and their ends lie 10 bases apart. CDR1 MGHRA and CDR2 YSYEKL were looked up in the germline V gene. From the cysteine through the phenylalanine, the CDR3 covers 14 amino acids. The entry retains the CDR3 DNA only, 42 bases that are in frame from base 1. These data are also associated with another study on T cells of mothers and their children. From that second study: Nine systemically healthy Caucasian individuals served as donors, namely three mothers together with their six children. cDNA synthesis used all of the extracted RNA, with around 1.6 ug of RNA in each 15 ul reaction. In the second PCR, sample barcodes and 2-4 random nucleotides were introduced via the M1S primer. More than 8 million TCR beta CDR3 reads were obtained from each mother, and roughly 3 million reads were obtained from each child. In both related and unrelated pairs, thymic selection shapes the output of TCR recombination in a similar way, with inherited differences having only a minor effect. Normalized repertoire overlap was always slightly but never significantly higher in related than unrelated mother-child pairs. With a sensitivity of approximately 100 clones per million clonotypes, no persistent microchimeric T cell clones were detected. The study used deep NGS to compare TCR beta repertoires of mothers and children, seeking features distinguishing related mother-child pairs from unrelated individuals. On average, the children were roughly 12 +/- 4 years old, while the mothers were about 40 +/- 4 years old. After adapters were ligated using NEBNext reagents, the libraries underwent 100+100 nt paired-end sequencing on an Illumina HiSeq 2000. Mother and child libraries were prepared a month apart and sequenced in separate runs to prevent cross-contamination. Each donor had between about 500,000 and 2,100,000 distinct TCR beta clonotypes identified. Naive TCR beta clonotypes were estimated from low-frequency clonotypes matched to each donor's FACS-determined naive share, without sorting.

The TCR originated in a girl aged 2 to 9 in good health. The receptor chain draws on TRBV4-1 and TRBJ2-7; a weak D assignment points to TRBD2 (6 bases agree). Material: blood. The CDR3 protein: CASSQVGEDYEQYF. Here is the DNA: TGCGCCAGCAGCCAAGTAGGGGAGGACTACGAGCAGTACTTC.